These 15 T cell receptor beta chains were all obtained from the same sample, sequenced in a study of patients and donors after allogeneic stem cell transplantation. TCRdb recomputed calls from the RT-PCR reads with MiXCR, one row per CDR3 protein. The table records approximately 98,000 distinct CDR3 sequences, approximately 40% of them present only once. Specimen: blood, either unsorted or a sorted T cell fraction (not recorded which). The receptors come from a human donor who was either an allogeneic HSCT recipient or a stem cell or donor lymphocyte infusion donor (not recorded which). It is not recorded whose cells these are; they may come from a transplant donor.

This clonotype has a handful of counts. The rearrangement links TRBV5-1 to TRBJ2-1; 7 positions agree with TRBD2. CDR3 length: 16 residues. Losses at the gene ends were 3 bases for V and 8 bases for J; bases not matched to a gene: 14. Germline-derived CDR1 and CDR2 are SGHRS and YFSETQ. CDR3 DNA: TGCGCCAGCAGCTCCCCCGGCGGGAGTTCTCTGGATGAGCAGTTCTTC. Its translation: CASSSPGGSSLDEQFF.

The V and J genes are TRBV5-5 and TRBJ1-5; D is unclear. The CDR3 sequence is 15 residues long. V was pared by 0 bases and J by 2 bases, with 9 bases between. CDR1 and CDR2 (germline): SGHKS, YYEKEE (reference sequence). The CDR3 DNA reads TGTGCCAGCAGCTTGGAAGGGCATGGCAATCAGCCCCAGCATTTT. It encodes CASSLEGHGNQPQHF.

The rearrangement links TRBV18 to TRBJ2-7; 8 bases are shared with TRBD1. The CDR3 runs 15 residues. After removal of 6 bases from V and 6 bases from J, the junction contained 13 bases not matched to a gene. CDR1 KGHSH and CDR2 LQKENI come from the germline V gene. CDR3 residues: CASSPQGAGRSEQYF. In DNA, the CDR3 is TGTGCCAGCTCTCCCCAGGGGGCCGGCAGGAGCGAGCAGTACTTC.

The CDR3 loop reads CASSYSVYNEQFF. DNA of the CDR3: TGTGCCAGCAGTTATAGCGTCTACAATGAGCAGTTCTTC. This chain links TRBV6-5 with TRBJ2-1; tentative D call: TRBD2 (5 bases). This CDR3 has 13 amino acids. V was clipped by 3 bases and J by 3 bases, with 6 bases between them. Germline V CDR1 and CDR2: MNHEY, SVGAGI.

The CDR3, as DNA: TGTGCCAGCAGTTCCATACGGACTAGACCCAACGAGCAGTACTTC. It specifies CASSSIRTRPNEQYF. The rearrangement joins TRBV28 to TRBJ2-7, with 7 positions matching TRBD2. Per the germline V gene, CDR1 is MDHEN and CDR2 is SYDVKM. The V gene end was trimmed by 4 bases and the J gene end by 5 bases; junction bases not matched to a gene: 11. This CDR3 comprises 15 residues.

This clonotype was counted a few times. The rearrangement uses TRBV30 and TRBJ1-1; the D gene is possibly TRBD1 (5 bases). Germline V gene data show CDR1 as GTSNPN and CDR2 as SVGIG (reference sequence). This CDR3 is 12 amino acids long. V gave up 8 bases and J gave up 4 bases, with 14 bases separating them. CDR3 sequence reads: CARGASPTEAFF. In DNA form, the CDR3 reads TGTGCCAGGGGCGCGTCGCCCACTGAAGCTTTCTTT.

This clonotype was seen only a few times. The chain links TRBV10-3 to TRBJ1-3, with D possibly TRBD1 on 5 matching bases. V was pared by 7 bases and J by 2 bases, with 9 bases between. The CDR3 consists of 13 residues. Germline-derived CDR1 and CDR2 are ENHRY and SYGVKD. CDR3: CAITPGAGNTIYF. The CDR3 DNA reads TGTGCCATCACGCCGGGGGCTGGAAACACCATATATTTT.

The chain has TRBV20-1 and TRBJ2-7, with TRBD2 matching over 11 bases. V was pared by 5 bases and J by 5 bases, with 2 bases of the junction left unmatched. Germline-derived CDR1 and CDR2 are DFQATT and SNEGSKA (reference sequence). This CDR3 spans 12 amino acids. This CDR3 reads CSALLAGDEQYF. For the CDR3, the DNA is TGCAGTGCTCTACTAGCGGGAGACGAGCAGTACTTC.

The gene calls are TRBV28 and TRBJ2-5, with a weak D call TRBD1 (6 bases). This CDR3 region has 15 residues. The V end was cut by 6 bases, the J end by 2 bases, with 16 bases between. CDR1 is MDHEN and CDR2 is SYDVKM in the germline V gene. The CDR3 nucleotides are TGTGCCAGCAGGGCGTGGACAGCCTCTCAAGAGACCCAGTACTTC. This sequence encodes CASRAWTASQETQYF. Variable domain in full (rest from reference TRBV28 and TRBJ2-5): DVKVTQSSRYLVKRTGEKVFLECVQDMDHENMFWYRQDPGLGLRLIYFSYDVKMKEKGDIPEGYSVSREKKERFSLILESASTNQTSMYLCASRAWTASQETQYFGPGTRLLVL.

The chain combines TRBV6-5 with TRBJ1-1; 7 bases are a match to TRBD1. The germline V gene encodes CDR1 MNHEY and CDR2 SVGAGI. The CDR3 is 12 amino acids. J was trimmed by 7 bases and V by 4 bases; bases with no gene match: 3. CDR3 sequence: CASSFRDSEAFF. The CDR3 region has the DNA TGTGCCAGCAGTTTCCGGGACAGTGAAGCTTTCTTT.

The sample holds a few counts of this clonotype. The V gene is TRBV6-5, the J gene TRBJ2-5, with D tentatively TRBD1 or TRBD2 (5 bases each). The CDR3 is 14 amino acids. The germline V gene has CDR1 MNHEY and CDR2 SVGAGI. V was trimmed by 2 bases and J by 1 base, leaving 8 bases between them. CDR3 coding DNA: TGTGCCAGCAGTTACCCGGGACCCCAAGAGACCCAGTACTTC. It is translated as CASSYPGPQETQYF.

The chain couples TRBV27 to TRBJ1-1; the D is unclear. Trimming removed 5 bases from V and 1 base from J, with 11 bases in between. This CDR3 has 14 residues. Germline V gives CDR1 MNHEY, CDR2 SMNVEV (reference sequence). The CDR3 is CASSQSGWNTEAFF. CDR3 coding DNA: TGTGCCAGCAGTCAAAGTGGATGGAACACTGAAGCTTTCTTT.

This clonotype has a handful of counts. This chain links TRBV6-5 with TRBJ2-7; D ambiguous. V was pared by 6 bases and J by 0 bases, with 3 bases between. Germline-derived CDR1 and CDR2 are MNHEY and SVGAGI. This CDR3 contains 11 residues. In DNA, the CDR3 is TGTGCCAGCAGGAACTCCTACGAGCAGTACTTC. As protein: CASRNSYEQYF.

The rearrangement joins TRBV4-3 to TRBJ2-1; TRBD2 matches 13 bases. The CDR3 is 16 residues long. Germline CDR1 is LGHNA and CDR2 is YSLEER. V lost 2 bases, J lost 7 bases, and 5 bases stayed unmatched. Here the CDR3 reads CASSQRTSGRRNEQFF. DNA of the CDR3: TGCGCCAGCAGCCAACGGACTAGCGGGAGACGGAATGAGCAGTTCTTC.

CDR3 sequence: CSASSHYGYTF. The CDR3 bases are TGCAGTGCTAGCTCGCACTATGGCTACACCTTC. The chain links TRBV20-1 to TRBJ1-2; D unclear. The CDR3 extends over 11 amino acids. Trimming shortened V by 3 bases and J by 3 bases, and 5 bases separated the two germline ends. Per the germline V gene, CDR1 is DFQATT and CDR2 is SNEGSKA (reference sequence).